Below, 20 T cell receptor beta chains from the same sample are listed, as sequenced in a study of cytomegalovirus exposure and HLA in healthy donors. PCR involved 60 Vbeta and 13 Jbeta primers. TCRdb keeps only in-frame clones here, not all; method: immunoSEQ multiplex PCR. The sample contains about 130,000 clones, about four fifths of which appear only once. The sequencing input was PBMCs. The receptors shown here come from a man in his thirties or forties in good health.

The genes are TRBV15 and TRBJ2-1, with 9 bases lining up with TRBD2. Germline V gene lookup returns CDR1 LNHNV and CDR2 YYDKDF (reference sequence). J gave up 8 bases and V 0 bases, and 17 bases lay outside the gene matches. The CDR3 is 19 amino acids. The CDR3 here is CATSRDPGLSGRRGDEQFF. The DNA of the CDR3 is TGTGCCACCAGCAGAGATCCGGGGTTGAGCGGGAGGCGAGGCGATGAGCAGTTCTTC.

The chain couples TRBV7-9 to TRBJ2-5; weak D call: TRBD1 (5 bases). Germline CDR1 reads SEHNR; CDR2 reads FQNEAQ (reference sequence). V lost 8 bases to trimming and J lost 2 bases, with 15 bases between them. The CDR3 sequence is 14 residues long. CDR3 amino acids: CASLRGAIQETQYF. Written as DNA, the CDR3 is TGTGCCAGCCTCCGTGGGGCTATTCAAGAGACCCAGTACTTC. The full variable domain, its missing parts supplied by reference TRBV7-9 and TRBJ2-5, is DTGVSQNPRHKITKRGQNVTFRCDPISEHNRLYWYRQTLGQGPEFLTYFQNEAQLEKSRLLSDRFSAERPKGSFSTLEIQRTEQGDSAMYLCASLRGAIQETQYFGPGTRLLVL.

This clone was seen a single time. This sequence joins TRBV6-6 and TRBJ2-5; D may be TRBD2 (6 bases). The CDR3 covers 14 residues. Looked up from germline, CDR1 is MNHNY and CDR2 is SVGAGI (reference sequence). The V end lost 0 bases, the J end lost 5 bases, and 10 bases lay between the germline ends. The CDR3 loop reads CASSYSTRRETQYF. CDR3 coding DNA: TGTGCCAGCAGTTACTCGACTAGACGGGAGACCCAGTACTTC.

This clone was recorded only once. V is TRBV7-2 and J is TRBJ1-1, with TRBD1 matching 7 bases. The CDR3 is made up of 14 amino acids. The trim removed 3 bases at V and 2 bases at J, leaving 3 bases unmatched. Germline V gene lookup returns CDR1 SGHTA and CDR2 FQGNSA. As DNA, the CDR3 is TGTGCCAGCAGCTTGGGACAGTCTAACACTGAAGCTTTCTTT. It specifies CASSLGQSNTEAFF.

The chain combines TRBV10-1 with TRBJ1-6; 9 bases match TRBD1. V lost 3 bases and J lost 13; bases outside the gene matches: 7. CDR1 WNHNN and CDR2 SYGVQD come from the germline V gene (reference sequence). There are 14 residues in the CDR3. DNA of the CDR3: TGCGCCAGCAGTGATGCCGGGACAGGGAGGCCCCTCCACTTT. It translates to CASSDAGTGRPLHF.

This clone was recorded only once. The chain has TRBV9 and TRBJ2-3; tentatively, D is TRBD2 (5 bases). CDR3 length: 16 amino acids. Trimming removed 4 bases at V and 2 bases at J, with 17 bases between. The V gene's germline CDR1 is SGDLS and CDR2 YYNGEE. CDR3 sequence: CASSRPEGGLTDTQYF. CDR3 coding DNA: TGTGCCAGCAGCCGACCAGAGGGCGGCCTCACAGATACGCAGTATTTT.

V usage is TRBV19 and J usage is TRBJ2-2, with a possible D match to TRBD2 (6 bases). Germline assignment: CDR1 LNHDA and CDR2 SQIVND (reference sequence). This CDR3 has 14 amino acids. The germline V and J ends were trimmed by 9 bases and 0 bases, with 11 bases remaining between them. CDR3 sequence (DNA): TGTGCCAGCGGGGACTCCGCGAACACCGGGGAGCTGTTTTTT. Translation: CASGDSANTGELFF.

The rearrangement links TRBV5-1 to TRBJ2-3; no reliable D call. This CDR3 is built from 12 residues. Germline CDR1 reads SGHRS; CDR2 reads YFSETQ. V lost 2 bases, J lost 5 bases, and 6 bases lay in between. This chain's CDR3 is CASSFSGDTQYF. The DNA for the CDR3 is TGCGCCAGCAGCTTCTCGGGAGATACGCAGTATTTT. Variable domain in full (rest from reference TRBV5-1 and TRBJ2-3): KAGVTQTPRYLIKTRGQQVTLSCSPISGHRSVSWYQQTPGQGLQFLFEYFSETQRNKGNFPGRFSGRQFSNSRSEMNVSTLELGDSALYLCASSFSGDTQYFGPGTRLTVL.

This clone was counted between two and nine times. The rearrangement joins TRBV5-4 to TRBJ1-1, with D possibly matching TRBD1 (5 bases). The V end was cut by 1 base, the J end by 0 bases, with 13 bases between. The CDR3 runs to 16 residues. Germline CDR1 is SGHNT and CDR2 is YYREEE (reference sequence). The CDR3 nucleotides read TGTGCCAGCAGCTTGTGGTCAGGGTCAATGAACACTGAAGCTTTCTTT. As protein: CASSLWSGSMNTEAFF.

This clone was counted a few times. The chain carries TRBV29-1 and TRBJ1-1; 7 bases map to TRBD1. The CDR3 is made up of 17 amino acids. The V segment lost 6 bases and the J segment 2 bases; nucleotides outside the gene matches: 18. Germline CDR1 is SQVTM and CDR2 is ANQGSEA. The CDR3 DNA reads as TGCAGCGTCATCCGGGACAGCTCCATGGGACGTAACACTGAAGCTTTCTTT. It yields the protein CSVIRDSSMGRNTEAFF.

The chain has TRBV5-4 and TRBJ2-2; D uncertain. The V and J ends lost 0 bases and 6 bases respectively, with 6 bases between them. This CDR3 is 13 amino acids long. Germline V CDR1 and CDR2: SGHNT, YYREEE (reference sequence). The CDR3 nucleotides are TGTGCCAGCAGCTTGGACTATGCCGGGGAGCTGTTTTTT. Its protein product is CASSLDYAGELFF.

CDR3 DNA: TGTGCCAGCAGCTTGTCCTACAGGGGGCTAACCTACGAGCAGTACTTC. This sequence encodes CASSLSYRGLTYEQYF. The gene calls are TRBV5-6 and TRBJ2-5; TRBD1 matches 9 bases. TRBJ2-7 matches the DNA end more closely, so the J call is doubtful. Germline assignment: CDR1 SGHDT and CDR2 YYEEEE. The CDR3 totals 16 residues.

Written as DNA, the CDR3 is TGTGCCAGCAGTTTATCGACTAGCGGCACAGATACGCAGTATTTT. Amino acids: CASSLSTSGTDTQYF. The chain recombines TRBV27 with TRBJ2-3; 8 bases agree with TRBD2. V lost 0 bases to trimming and J lost 1 base; unmatched junction nucleotides: 0. Germline CDR1 and CDR2: MNHEY and SMNVEV (reference sequence). This CDR3 is 15 amino acids long.

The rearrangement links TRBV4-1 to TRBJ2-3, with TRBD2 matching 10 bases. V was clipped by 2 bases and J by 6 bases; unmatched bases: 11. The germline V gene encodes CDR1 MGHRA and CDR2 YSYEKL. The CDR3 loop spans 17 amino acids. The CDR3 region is CASSQRIAGGGVDTQYF. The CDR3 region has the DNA TGCGCCAGCAGCCAACGAATAGCGGGAGGAGGGGTGGATACGCAGTATTTT.

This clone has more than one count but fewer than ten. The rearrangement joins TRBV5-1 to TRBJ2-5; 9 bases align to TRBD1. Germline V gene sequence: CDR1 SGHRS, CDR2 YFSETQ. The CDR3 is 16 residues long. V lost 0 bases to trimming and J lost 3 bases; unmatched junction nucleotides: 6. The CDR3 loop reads CASSLAAQGAEETQYF. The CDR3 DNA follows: TGCGCCAGCAGCTTGGCCGCACAGGGGGCCGAAGAGACCCAGTACTTC.

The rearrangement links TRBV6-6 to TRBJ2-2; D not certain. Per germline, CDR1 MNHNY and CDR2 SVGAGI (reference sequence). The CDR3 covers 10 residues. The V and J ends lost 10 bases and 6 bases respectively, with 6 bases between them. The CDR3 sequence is CATRAGELFF. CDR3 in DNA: TGTGCCACCCGTGCCGGGGAGCTGTTTTTT.

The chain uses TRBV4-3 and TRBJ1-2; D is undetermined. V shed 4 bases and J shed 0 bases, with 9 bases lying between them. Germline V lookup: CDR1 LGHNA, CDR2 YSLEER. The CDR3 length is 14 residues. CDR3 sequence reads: CASSRAQANYGYTF. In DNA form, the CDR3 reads TGCGCCAGCAGCCGGGCCCAAGCTAACTATGGCTACACCTTC.

CDR3 sequence (DNA): TGTGCCAGCAGCTTCACCGCCAGGTGGTACTTC. Its protein is CASSFTARWYF. V is TRBV7-2 and J is TRBJ2-7; the D is unclear. The CDR3 has 11 amino acids. Germline V gene data show CDR1 as SGHTA and CDR2 as FQGNSA. V dropped 3 bases and J dropped 12 bases, with 12 bases sitting between them.

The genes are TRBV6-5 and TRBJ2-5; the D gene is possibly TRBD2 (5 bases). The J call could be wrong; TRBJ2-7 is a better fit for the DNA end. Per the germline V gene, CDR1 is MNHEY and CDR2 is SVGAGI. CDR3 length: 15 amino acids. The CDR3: CASSYGVALGYEQYF. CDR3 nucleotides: TGTGCCAGCAGTTATGGCGTAGCGCTCGGATACGAGCAGTACTTC.

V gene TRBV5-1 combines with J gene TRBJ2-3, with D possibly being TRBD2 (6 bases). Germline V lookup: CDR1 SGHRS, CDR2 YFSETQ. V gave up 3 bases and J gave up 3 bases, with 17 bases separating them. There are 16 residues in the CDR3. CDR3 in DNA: TGCGCCAGCAGCTCCGTGGGGGGACTTTTAACAGATACGCAGTATTTT. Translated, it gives CASSSVGGLLTDTQYF.